Here is one TCR beta chain with its context. A sample-barcoded 5' primer and a J-beta primer mix were used in a second PCR of roughly 7 to 11 cycles. TCRdb analysed the 5' RACE reads with MiXCR anew, one entry per CDR3 protein. The sample yields roughly 1,800,000 distinct CDR3 sequences, less than 50% seen once. Healthy Caucasians from Russia aged about 6 to 90 served as donors. The data stem from a study of blood T cells in healthy people across ages. Germline V gene data show CDR1 as MNHEY and CDR2 as SVGEGT. The CDR3 is 16 residues long. The chain links TRBV6-2 or TRBV6-3 to TRBJ2-7, with 12 bases identical to TRBD1. Near its end, the DNA agrees better with TRBJ2-5, so the J call may be wrong. This clonotype was sampled from a woman aged 40 to 55 in good health. Material for sequencing was blood. DNA for the CDR3: TGTGCCAGCAGTGCAATACCGGGACAGGGGGCAGAGACCCAGTACTTC. Translating gives CASSAIPGQGAETQYF.